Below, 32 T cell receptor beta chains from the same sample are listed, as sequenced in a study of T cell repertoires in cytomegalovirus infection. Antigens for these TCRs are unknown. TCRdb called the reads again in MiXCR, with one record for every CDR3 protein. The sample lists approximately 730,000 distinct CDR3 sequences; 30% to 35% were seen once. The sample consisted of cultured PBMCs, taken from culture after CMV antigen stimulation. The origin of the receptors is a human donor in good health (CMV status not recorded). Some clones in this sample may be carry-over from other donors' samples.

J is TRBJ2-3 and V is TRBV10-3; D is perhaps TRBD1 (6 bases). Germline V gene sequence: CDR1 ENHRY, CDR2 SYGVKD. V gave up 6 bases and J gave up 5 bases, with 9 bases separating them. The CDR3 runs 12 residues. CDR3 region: CAIRGGLDTQYF. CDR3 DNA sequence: TGTGCCATCAGAGGGGGTCTAGATACGCAGTATTTT.

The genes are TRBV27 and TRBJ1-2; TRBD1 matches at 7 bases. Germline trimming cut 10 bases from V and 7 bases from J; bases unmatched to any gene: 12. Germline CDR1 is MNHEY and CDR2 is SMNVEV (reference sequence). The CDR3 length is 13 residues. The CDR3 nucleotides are TGTGCCACCAAACGGACAGGTAGGGCTGGCTACACCTTC. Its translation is CATKRTGRAGYTF.

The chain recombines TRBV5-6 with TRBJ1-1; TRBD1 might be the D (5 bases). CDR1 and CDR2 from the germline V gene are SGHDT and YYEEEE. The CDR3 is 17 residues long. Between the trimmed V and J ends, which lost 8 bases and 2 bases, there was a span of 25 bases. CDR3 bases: TGTGCCAGTCACCCCCACCCCGGACGGGGGGTCAACACTGAAGCTTTCTTT. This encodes CASHPHPGRGVNTEAFF.

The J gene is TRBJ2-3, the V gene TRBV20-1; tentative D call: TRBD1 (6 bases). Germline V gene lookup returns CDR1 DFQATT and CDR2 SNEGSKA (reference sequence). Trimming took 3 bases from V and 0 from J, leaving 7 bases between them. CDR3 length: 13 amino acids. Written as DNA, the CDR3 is TGCAGTGCTAGTCAGGGGAGCACAGATACGCAGTATTTT. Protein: CSASQGSTDTQYF.

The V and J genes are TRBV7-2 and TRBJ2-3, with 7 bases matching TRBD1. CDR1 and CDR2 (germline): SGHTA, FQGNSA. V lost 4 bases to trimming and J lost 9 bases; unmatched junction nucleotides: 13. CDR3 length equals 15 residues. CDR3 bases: TGTGCCAGCAGCTCCAAGACTACCGACAGGGAGACGCAGTATTTT. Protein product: CASSSKTTDRETQYF. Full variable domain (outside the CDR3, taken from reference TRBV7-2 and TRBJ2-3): GAGVSQSPSNKVTEKGKDVELRCDPISGHTALYWYRQSLGQGLEFLIYFQGNSAPDKSGLPSDRFSAERTGGSVSTLTIQRTQQEDSAVYLCASSSKTTDRETQYFGPGTRLTVL.

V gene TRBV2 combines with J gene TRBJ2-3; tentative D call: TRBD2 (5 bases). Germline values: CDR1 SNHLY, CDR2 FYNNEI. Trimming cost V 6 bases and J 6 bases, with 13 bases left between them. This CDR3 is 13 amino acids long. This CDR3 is CASSAARGDTQYF. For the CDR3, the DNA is TGTGCCAGCAGCGCGGCCCGAGGGGATACGCAGTATTTT.

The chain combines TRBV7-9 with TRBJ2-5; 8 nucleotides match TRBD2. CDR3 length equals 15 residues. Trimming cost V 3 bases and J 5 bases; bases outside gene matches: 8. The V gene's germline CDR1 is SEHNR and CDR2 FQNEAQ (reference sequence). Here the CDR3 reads CASSFSGTLLETQYF. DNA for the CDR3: TGTGCCAGCAGCTTTAGCGGGACCCTCCTGGAGACCCAGTACTTC.

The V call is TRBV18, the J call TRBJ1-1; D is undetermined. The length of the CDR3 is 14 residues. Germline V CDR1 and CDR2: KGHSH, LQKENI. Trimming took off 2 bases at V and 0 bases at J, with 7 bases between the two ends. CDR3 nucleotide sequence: TGTGCCAGCTCACCATTGGTTATGAACACTGAAGCTTTCTTT. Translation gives CASSPLVMNTEAFF. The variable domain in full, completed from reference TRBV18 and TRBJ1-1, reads NAGVMQNPRHLVRRRGQEARLRCSPMKGHSHVYWYRQLPEEGLKFMVYLQKENIIDESGMPKERFSAEFPKEGPSILRIQQVVRGDSAAYFCASSPLVMNTEAFFGQGTRLTVV.

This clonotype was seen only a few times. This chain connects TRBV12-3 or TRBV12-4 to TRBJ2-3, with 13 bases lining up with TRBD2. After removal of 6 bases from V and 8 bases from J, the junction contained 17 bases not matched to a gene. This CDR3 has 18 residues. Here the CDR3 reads CASRGGLAGAPMGLTQYF. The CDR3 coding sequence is TGTGCCAGCAGGGGAGGACTAGCGGGGGCCCCGATGGGTCTTACGCAGTATTTT.

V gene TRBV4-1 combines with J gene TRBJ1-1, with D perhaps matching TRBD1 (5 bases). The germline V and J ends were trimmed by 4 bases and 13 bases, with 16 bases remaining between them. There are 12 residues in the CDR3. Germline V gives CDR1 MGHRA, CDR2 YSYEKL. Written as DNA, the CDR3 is TGCGCCAGCAGCCCGCCTTTGGGGGTTGGTTTCTTT. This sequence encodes CASSPPLGVGFF.

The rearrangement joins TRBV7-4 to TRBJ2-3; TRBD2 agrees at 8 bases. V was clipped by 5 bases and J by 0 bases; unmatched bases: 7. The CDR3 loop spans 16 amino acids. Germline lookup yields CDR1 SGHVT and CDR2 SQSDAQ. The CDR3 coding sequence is TGTGCCAGCAGCCTCCGGCAGCGGGGGAGCACAGATACGCAGTATTTT. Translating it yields CASSLRQRGSTDTQYF.

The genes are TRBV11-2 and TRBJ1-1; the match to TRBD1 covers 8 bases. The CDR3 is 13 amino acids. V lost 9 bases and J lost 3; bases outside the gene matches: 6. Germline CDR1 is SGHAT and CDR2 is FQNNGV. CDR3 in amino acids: CASTQDRDTEAFF. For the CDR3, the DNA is TGTGCCAGTACCCAGGACAGGGACACTGAAGCTTTCTTT.

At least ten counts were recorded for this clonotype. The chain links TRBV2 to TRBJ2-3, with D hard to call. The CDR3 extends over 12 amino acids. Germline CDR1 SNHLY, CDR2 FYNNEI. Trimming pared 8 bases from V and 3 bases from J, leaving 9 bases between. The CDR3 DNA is TGTGCCAGCTCTGATCGTACAGATACGCAGTATTTT. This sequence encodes CASSDRTDTQYF.

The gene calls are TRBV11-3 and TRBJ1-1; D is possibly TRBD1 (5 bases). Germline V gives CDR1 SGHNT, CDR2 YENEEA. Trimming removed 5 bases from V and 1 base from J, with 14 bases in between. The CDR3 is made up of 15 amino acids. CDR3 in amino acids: CASSQGTPSNTEAFF. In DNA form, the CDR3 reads TGTGCCAGCAGCCAGGGAACCCCCTCGAACACTGAAGCTTTCTTT.

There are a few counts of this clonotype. The CDR3 region has the DNA TGTGCCAGCAGTGAAAGGGTGGATACGCAGTATTTT. Translation gives CASSERVDTQYF. The chain links TRBV25-1 to TRBJ2-3; D unclear. The CDR3 has 12 residues. Germline lookup yields CDR1 MGHDK and CDR2 SYGVNS. V was shortened by 2 bases and J by 6 bases, with 6 bases between the two germline ends.

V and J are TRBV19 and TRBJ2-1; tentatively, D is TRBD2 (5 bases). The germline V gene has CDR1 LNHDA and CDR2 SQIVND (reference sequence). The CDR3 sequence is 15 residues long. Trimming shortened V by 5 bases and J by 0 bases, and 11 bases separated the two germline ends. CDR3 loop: CASSPVGSSYNEQFF. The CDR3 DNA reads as TGTGCCAGTAGTCCCGTGGGGAGCTCCTACAATGAGCAGTTCTTC.

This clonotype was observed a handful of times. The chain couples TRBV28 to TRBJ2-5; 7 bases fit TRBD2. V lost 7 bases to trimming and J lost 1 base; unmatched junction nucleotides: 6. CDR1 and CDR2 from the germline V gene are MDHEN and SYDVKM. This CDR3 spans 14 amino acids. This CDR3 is CASIGGRPQETQYF. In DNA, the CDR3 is TGTGCCAGCATCGGGGGGAGGCCCCAAGAGACCCAGTACTTC.

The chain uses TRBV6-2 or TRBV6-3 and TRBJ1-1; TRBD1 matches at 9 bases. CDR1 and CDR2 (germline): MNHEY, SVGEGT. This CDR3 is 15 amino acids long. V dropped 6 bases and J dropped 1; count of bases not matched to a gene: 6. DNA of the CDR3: TGTGCCAGCAGCTGGGACAGGGCGCCGAACACTGAAGCTTTCTTT. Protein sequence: CASSWDRAPNTEAFF.

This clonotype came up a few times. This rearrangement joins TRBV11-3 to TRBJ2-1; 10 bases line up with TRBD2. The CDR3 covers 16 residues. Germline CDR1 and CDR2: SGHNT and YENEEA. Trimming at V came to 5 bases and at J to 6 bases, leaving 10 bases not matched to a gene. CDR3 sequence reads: CASSPDQLAGINEQFF. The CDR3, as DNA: TGTGCCAGCAGCCCTGATCAACTAGCGGGGATCAATGAGCAGTTCTTC.

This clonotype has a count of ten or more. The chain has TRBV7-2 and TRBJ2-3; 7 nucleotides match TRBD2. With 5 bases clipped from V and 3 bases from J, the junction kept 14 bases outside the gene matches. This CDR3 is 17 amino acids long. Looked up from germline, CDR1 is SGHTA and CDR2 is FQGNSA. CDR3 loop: CASSLGVGGGVTDTQYF. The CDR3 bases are TGTGCCAGCAGCCTTGGGGTCGGCGGGGGAGTAACAGATACGCAGTATTTT. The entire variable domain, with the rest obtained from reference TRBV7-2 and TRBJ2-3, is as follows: GAGVSQSPSNKVTEKGKDVELRCDPISGHTALYWYRQSLGQGLEFLIYFQGNSAPDKSGLPSDRFSAERTGGSVSTLTIQRTQQEDSAVYLCASSLGVGGGVTDTQYFGPGTRLTVL.

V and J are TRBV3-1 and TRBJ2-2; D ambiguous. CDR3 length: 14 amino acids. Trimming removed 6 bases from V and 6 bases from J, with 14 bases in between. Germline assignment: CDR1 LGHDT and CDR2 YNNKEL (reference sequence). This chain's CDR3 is CASRNDDFAGELFF. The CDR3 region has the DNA TGTGCCAGCAGGAACGATGACTTCGCCGGGGAGCTGTTTTTT.

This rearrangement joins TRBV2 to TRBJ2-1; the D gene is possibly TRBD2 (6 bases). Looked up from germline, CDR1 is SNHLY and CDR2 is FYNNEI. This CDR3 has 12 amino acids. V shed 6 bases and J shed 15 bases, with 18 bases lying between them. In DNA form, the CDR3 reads TGTGCCAGCAGGCCAGTGGGGGGAGAGGTGTTCTTC. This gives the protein CASRPVGGEVFF.

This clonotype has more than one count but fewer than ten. The CDR3 region has the DNA TGTGCCAACAAGACAGGTCTTAGTTCAGATACGCAGTATTTT. This gives the protein CANKTGLSSDTQYF. The chain joins TRBV12-3 or TRBV12-4 to TRBJ2-3; weak D call: TRBD1 (6 bases). This CDR3 spans 14 amino acids. V lost 10 bases and J 4 bases, leaving 18 bases between the germline ends.

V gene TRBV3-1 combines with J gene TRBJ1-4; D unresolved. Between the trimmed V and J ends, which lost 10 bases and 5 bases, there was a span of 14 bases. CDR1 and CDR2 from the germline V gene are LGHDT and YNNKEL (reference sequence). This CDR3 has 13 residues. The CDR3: CATTAAGNEKLFF. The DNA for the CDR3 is TGTGCCACCACGGCAGCTGGGAATGAAAAACTGTTTTTT.

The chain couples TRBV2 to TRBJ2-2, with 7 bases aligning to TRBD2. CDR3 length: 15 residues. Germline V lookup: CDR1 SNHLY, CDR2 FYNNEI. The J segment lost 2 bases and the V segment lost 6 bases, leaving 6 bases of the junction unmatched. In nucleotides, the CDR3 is TGTGCCAGCAGCCCTAGCGGAGAAAACACCGGGGAGCTGTTTTTT. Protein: CASSPSGENTGELFF.

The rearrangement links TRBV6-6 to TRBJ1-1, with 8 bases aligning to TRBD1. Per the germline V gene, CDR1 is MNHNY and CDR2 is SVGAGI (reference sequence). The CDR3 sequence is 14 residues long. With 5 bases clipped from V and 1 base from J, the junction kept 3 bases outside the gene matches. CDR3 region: CASSEGQENTEAFF. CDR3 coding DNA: TGTGCCAGCAGTGAGGGACAGGAGAACACTGAAGCTTTCTTT.

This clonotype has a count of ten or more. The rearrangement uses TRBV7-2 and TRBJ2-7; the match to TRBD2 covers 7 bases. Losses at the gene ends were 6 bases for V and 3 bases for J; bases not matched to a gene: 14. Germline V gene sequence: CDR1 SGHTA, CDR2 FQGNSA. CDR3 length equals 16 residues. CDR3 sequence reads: CASSSRLSGLGYEQYF. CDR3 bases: TGTGCCAGCAGTTCCCGACTTAGCGGGCTGGGCTACGAGCAGTACTTC.

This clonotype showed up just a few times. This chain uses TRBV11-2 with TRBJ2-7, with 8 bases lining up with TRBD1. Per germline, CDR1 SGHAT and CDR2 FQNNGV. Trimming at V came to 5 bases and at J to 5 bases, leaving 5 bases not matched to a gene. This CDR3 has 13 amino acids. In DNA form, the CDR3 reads TGTGCCAGCAGCACAGGGGGGTTGAACGAGCAGTACTTC. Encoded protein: CASSTGGLNEQYF.

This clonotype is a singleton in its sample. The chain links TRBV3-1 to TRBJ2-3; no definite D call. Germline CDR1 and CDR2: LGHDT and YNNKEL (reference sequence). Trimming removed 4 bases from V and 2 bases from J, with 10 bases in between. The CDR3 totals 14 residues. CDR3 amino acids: CASSLPHTTDTQYF. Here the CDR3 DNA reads TGTGCCAGCAGCCTACCCCACACCACAGATACGCAGTATTTT.

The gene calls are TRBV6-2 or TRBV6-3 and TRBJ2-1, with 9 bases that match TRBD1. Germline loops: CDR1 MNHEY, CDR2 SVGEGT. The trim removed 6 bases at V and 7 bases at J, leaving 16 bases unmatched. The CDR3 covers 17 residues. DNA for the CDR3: TGTGCCAGCAGCCCCCTCTCCGGGACAGGGCCTTTGAATGAGCAGTTCTTC. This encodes CASSPLSGTGPLNEQFF.

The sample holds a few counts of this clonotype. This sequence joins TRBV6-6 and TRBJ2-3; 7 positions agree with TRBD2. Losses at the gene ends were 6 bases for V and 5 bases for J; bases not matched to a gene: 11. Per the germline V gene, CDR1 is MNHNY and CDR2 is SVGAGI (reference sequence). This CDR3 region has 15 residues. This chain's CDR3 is CASRFLSGVGDTQYF. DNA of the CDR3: TGTGCCAGCAGGTTCCTGAGCGGGGTCGGAGATACGCAGTATTTT.

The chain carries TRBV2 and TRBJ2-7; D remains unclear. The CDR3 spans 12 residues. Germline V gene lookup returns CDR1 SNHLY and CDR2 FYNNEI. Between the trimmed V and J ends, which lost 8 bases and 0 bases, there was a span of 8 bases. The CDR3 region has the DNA TGTGCCAGCCGGAGAGCCTCCTACGAGCAGTACTTC. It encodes CASRRASYEQYF.